This passage covers 4 T cell receptor beta chains from one sample sequenced in a study of T cells after yellow fever vaccination. TCRdb independently ran MiXCR on the 5' RACE reads; one entry per CDR3 protein. The sample shows hundreds of thousands of distinct CDR3 sequences, approximately 3.8% of them seen only once. Sequenced material: PBMCs, taken on the day of the yellow fever booster vaccination. These TCRs come from a man in his late teens or twenties who received the YFV17D yellow fever vaccine.

This clonotype was picked up many times. The chain combines TRBV7-6 with TRBJ2-5, with 8 bases that match TRBD2. Germline lookup yields CDR1 SGHVS and CDR2 FNYEAQ. The CDR3 has 16 amino acids. The V segment lost 0 bases and the J segment 2 bases; nucleotides outside the gene matches: 5. The CDR3 DNA sequence: TGTGCCAGCAGCTTAGCGCGGGCTAGCGGGCAAGAGACCCAGTACTTC. It is translated as CASSLARASGQETQYF.

This clonotype was observed many times. The rearrangement uses TRBV5-1 and TRBJ1-6, with TRBD1 matching 8 bases. Germline V CDR1 and CDR2: SGHRS, YFSETQ. Trimming removed 4 bases from V and 10 bases from J; junction bases left unmatched: 10. The CDR3 loop spans 15 amino acids. The CDR3 region is CASSPGQGVSSPLHF. CDR3 bases: TGCGCCAGCAGCCCCGGACAGGGTGTATCCTCACCCCTCCACTTT. The full variable domain, with the rest looked up from reference TRBV5-1 and TRBJ1-6, is KAGVTQTPRYLIKTRGQQVTLSCSPISGHRSVSWYQQTPGQGLQFLFEYFSETQRNKGNFPGRFSGRQFSNSRSEMNVSTLELGDSALYLCASSPGQGVSSPLHFGNGTRLTVT.

This clonotype turned up a few times. V gene TRBV7-2 combines with J gene TRBJ2-3; 9 nucleotides agree with TRBD2. J lost 0 bases, V lost 3 bases, and 4 bases had no gene match. Per the germline V gene, CDR1 is SGHTA and CDR2 is FQGNSA. This CDR3 region has 16 residues. CDR3 in amino acids: CASSFTRGGSTDTQYF. The CDR3 coding sequence is TGTGCCAGCAGCTTCACGCGGGGGGGAAGCACAGATACGCAGTATTTT.

This clonotype was seen ten or more times. The chain has TRBV7-9 and TRBJ1-6, with no clear D. CDR3 length: 14 amino acids. Trimming left V 2 bases short and J 11 bases short, with 13 bases between. Per the germline V gene, CDR1 is SEHNR and CDR2 is FQNEAQ (reference sequence). The CDR3 is CASSLLIDWTPLHF. In DNA, the CDR3 is TGTGCCAGCAGCTTACTTATTGATTGGACACCCCTCCACTTT. Complete variable domain (other parts from reference TRBV7-9 and TRBJ1-6): DTGVSQNPRHKITKRGQNVTFRCDPISEHNRLYWYRQTLGQGPEFLTYFQNEAQLEKSRLLSDRFSAERPKGSFSTLEIQRTEQGDSAMYLCASSLLIDWTPLHFGNGTRLTVT.